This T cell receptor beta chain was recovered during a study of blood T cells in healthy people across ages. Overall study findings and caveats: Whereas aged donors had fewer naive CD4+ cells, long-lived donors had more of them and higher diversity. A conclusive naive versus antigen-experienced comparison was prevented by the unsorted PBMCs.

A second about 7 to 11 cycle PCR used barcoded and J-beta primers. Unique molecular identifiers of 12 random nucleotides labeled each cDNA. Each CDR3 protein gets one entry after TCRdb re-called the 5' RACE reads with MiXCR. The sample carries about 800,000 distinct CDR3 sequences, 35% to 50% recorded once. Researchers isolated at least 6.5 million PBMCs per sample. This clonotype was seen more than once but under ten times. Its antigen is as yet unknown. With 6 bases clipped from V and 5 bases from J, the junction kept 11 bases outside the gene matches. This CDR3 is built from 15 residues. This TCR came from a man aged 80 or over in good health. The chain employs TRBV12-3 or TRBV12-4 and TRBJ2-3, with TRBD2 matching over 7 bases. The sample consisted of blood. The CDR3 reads CASSLGRGGVDTQYF. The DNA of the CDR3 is TGTGCCAGCAGCCTTGGGAGGGGCGGAGTAGATACGCAGTATTTT.